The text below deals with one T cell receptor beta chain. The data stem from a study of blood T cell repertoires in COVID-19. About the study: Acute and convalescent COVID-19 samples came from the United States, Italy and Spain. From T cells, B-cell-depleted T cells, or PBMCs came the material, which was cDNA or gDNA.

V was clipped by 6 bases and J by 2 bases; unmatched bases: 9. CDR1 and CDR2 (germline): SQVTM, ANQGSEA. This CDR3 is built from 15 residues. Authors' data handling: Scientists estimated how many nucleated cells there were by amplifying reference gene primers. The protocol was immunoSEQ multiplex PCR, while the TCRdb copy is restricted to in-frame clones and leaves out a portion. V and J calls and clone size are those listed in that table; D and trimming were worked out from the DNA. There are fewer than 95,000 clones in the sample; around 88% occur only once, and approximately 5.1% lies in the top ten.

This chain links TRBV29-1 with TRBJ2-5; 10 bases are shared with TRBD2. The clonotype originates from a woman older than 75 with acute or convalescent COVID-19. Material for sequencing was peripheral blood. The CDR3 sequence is CSVTIAGGRQETQYF. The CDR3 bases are TGCAGCGTGACCATAGCGGGGGGACGTCAAGAGACCCAGTACTTC.